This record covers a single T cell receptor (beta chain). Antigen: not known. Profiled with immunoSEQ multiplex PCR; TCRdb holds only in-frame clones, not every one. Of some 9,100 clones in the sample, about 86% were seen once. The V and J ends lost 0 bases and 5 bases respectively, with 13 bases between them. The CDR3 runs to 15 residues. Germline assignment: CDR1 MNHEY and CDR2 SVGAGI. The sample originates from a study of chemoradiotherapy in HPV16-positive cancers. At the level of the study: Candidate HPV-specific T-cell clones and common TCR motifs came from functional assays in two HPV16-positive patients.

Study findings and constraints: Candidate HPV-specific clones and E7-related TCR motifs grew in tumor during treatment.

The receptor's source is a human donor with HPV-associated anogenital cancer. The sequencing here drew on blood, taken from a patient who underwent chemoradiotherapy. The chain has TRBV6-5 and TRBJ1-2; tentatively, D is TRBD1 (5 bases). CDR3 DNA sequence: TGTGCCAGCAGTTACTCGATTGGGGGACCATATGGCTACACCTTC. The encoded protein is CASSYSIGGPYGYTF.